The 26 T cell receptor beta chains below all came from one sample that was sequenced in a study of cytotoxic CD8 clonotypes in ibrutinib-treated CLL. Produced via immunoSEQ multiplex PCR; TCRdb's table is partial and in-frame only. The table includes some 23,000 clones, 65% to 70% detected once. Here the sequenced sample was PBMCs, taken at disease progression, from a patient treated with ibrutinib. All receptors come from a human donor with chronic lymphocytic leukemia.

This clone was recorded a few times. The genes are TRBV6-5 and TRBJ1-4, with D perhaps matching TRBD1 (6 bases). CDR1 MNHEY and CDR2 SVGAGI come from the germline V gene. This CDR3 region has 14 residues. V dropped 5 bases and J dropped 7 bases, with 14 bases sitting between them. The CDR3 coding sequence is TGTGCCAGCAGTCCCACAGGGTACGGTGAAAAACTGTTTTTT. It is translated as CASSPTGYGEKLFF.

The chain couples TRBV4-3 to TRBJ1-2; D not resolved. The V end was cut by 0 bases, the J end by 5 bases, with 16 bases between. CDR3 length equals 16 residues. The germline V gene has CDR1 LGHNA and CDR2 YSLEER. CDR3 sequence reads: CASSQDVTVKKYGYTF. In DNA form, the CDR3 reads TGCGCCAGCAGCCAAGATGTTACGGTTAAAAAATATGGCTACACCTTC.

The V call is TRBV5-1, the J call TRBJ1-1; D is uncertain. The CDR3 is made up of 16 amino acids. V was trimmed by 2 bases and J by 1 base, leaving 15 bases between them. Germline values: CDR1 SGHRS, CDR2 YFSETQ. CDR3 in DNA: TGCGCCAGCAGCTTCGAAGGTTTCAGATCGAACACTGAAGCTTTCTTT. Translation: CASSFEGFRSNTEAFF.

J is TRBJ1-2 and V is TRBV10-3, with D possibly matching TRBD1 (5 bases). V lost 11 bases and J 3 bases, leaving 13 bases between the germline ends. Germline CDR1 ENHRY, CDR2 SYGVKD. The CDR3 covers 12 residues. DNA of the CDR3: TGTGCCTCCCTGGGGGGAGACTATGGCTACACCTTC. This gives the protein CASLGGDYGYTF.

This clone was detected only once. The V call is TRBV7-3, the J call TRBJ2-5; D is unclear. Germline V gives CDR1 SGHTA, CDR2 FQGTGA. This CDR3 has 13 amino acids. With 2 bases removed from V and 5 bases from J, the gap between germline ends came to 9 bases. CDR3 residues: CASSLGAWETQYF. CDR3 bases: TGTGCCAGCAGCTTAGGAGCCTGGGAGACCCAGTACTTC.

The chain uses TRBV5-5 and TRBJ1-1, with D unresolved. CDR3 length: 14 residues. With 4 bases removed from V and 1 base from J, the gap between germline ends came to 11 bases. CDR1 and CDR2 from the germline V gene are SGHKS and YYEKEE (reference sequence). CDR3 nucleotide sequence: TGTGCCAGCAGCGCAAGGGAGGGGAACACTGAAGCTTTCTTT. Its translation is CASSAREGNTEAFF.

This chain links TRBV5-1 with TRBJ1-2; D ambiguous. The germline V and J ends were trimmed by 4 bases and 8 bases, with 15 bases remaining between them. CDR3 length: 13 residues. Germline CDR1 reads SGHRS; CDR2 reads YFSETQ. The CDR3 coding sequence is TGCGCCAGCAGCCTCGGCCTCCCGGGGGGCTACACCTTC. This gives the protein CASSLGLPGGYTF.

This clone has more than one count but fewer than ten. The V gene is TRBV7-9, the J gene TRBJ2-5; possibly TRBD2 for D (5 bases). The ends were cut back, 6 bases at V and 7 bases at J, with 12 bases in the middle. Germline V CDR1 and CDR2: SEHNR, FQNEAQ (reference sequence). This CDR3 is built from 12 residues. CDR3 nucleotides: TGTGCCAGCAGGCCCATGAGGGTGACCCAGTACTTC. Its translation: CASRPMRVTQYF.

This rearrangement joins TRBV6-6 to TRBJ2-7, with D perhaps matching TRBD1 (5 bases). CDR3 length equals 14 residues. V was pared by 3 bases and J by 1 base, with 10 bases between. Germline loops: CDR1 MNHNY, CDR2 SVGAGI (reference sequence). CDR3 nucleotide sequence: TGTGCCAGCAGTTATATAGGGGAATCCTACGAGCAGTACTTC. Translating it yields CASSYIGESYEQYF.

This clone was observed once. The rearrangement links TRBV15 to TRBJ2-3; tentatively, D is TRBD1 (6 bases). The CDR3 covers 16 residues. V was trimmed by 0 bases and J by 1 base, leaving 11 bases between them. Looked up from germline, CDR1 is LNHNV and CDR2 is YYDKDF (reference sequence). In nucleotides, the CDR3 is TGTGCCACCAGCAGAGAGGGGGCGGAAGGCACAGATACGCAGTATTTT. Residues: CATSREGAEGTDTQYF.

V is TRBV2 and J is TRBJ1-4; no clear D gene. The CDR3 has 15 residues. V dropped 5 bases and J dropped 0 bases, with 10 bases sitting between them. The germline gives CDR1 SNHLY, CDR2 FYNNEI. The CDR3 sequence: CASSWTEATNEKLFF. CDR3 nucleotide sequence: TGTGCCAGCAGTTGGACCGAAGCAACTAATGAAAAACTGTTTTTT.

This clone has a single count. The chain carries TRBV5-4 and TRBJ2-7; D possibly corresponds to TRBD1 (5 bases). This CDR3 is built from 13 residues. Trimming cost V 5 bases and J 0 bases, with 9 bases left between them. Germline CDR1 reads SGHNT; CDR2 reads YYREEE (reference sequence). CDR3 protein: CASSADISYEQYF. The CDR3 DNA is TGTGCCAGCAGTGCGGACATCTCCTACGAGCAGTACTTC.

The chain couples TRBV18 to TRBJ1-1, with TRBD1 as a possible D gene (5 bases). CDR1 is KGHSH and CDR2 is LQKENI in the germline V gene. The CDR3 has 14 amino acids. Trimming took off 6 bases at V and 1 base at J, with 12 bases between the two ends. The CDR3 coding sequence is TGTGCCAGCTCCCCAGGGCAACCGAACACTGAAGCTTTCTTT. This gives the protein CASSPGQPNTEAFF.

This clone came up once. V is TRBV18 and J is TRBJ1-6; D may be TRBD1 (6 bases). The CDR3 is 12 amino acids. Deletions cut 5 bases from V and 17 bases from J, with 16 bases between. Germline CDR1 reads KGHSH; CDR2 reads LQKENI. The CDR3 nucleotides are TGTGCCAGCTCAAACGACAGGCCCCTAATCCACTTT. Protein sequence: CASSNDRPLIHF. Drawing the rest from reference TRBV18 and TRBJ1-6, the complete variable domain is NAGVMQNPRHLVRRRGQEARLRCSPMKGHSHVYWYRQLPEEGLKFMVYLQKENIIDESGMPKERFSAEFPKEGPSILRIQQVVRGDSAAYFCASSNDRPLIHFGNGTRLTVT.

The gene calls are TRBV10-2 and TRBJ2-1; maybe TRBD1 (6 bases). This CDR3 region has 14 residues. The V gene lost 1 base and the J gene lost 7 bases, with 11 bases spanning the gap. Germline CDR1 and CDR2: WSHSY and SAAADI. CDR3 nucleotides: TGCGCCAGCAGTGAGTTTGGGGGCTCTAATGAGCAGTTCTTC. Protein product: CASSEFGGSNEQFF.

The chain couples TRBV4-1 to TRBJ2-7; 9 bases line up with TRBD2. CDR1 and CDR2 (germline): MGHRA, YSYEKL. J lost 6 bases, V lost 4 bases, and 10 bases had no gene match. CDR3 length: 15 residues. CDR3 loop: CASSPSAGREGEQYF. DNA of the CDR3: TGCGCCAGCAGCCCCTCCGCTGGGCGGGAGGGCGAGCAGTACTTC.

A word on this clone: The junction departs from the called germline gene at one end, perhaps through a read error. The chain combines TRBV27 with TRBJ2-2; a weak D match, TRBD1 (6 bases). This CDR3 is built from 15 residues. Germline CDR1 reads MNHEY; CDR2 reads SMNVEV (reference sequence). CDR3 protein: CASTLGGPNTGELFF. In DNA, the CDR3 is TGTGCCAGCACTTTAGGGGGTCCGAACACCGGGGAGCTGTTTTTT.

The J gene is TRBJ1-2, the V gene TRBV10-1; unclear D gene. V shed 7 bases and J shed 0 bases, with 9 bases lying between them. Germline V gives CDR1 WNHNN, CDR2 SYGVQD (reference sequence). The CDR3 has 13 amino acids. Here the CDR3 DNA reads TGCGCCAGCATTAAATATTCTAACTATGGCTACACCTTC. Its translation is CASIKYSNYGYTF.

The chain recombines TRBV6-5 with TRBJ1-4, with TRBD1 matching over 10 bases. Trimming took 4 bases from V and 7 from J; bases not matched to a gene: 3. Germline-derived CDR1 and CDR2 are MNHEY and SVGAGI. The CDR3 runs to 14 residues. The CDR3 coding sequence is TGTGCCAGCAGTTTAAGGACAGGGGGTGAAAAACTGTTTTTT. Translated, it gives CASSLRTGGEKLFF.

CDR3 in amino acids: CASSLPNTGELFF. The CDR3 bases are TGTGCCAGCAGCTTACCGAACACCGGGGAGCTGTTTTTT. The gene calls are TRBV11-2 and TRBJ2-2; the D is unclear. Looked up from germline, CDR1 is SGHAT and CDR2 is FQNNGV. V was clipped by 2 bases and J by 0 bases, with 1 base between them. The CDR3 contains 13 residues.

V and J are TRBV27 and TRBJ2-7; 7 bases align to TRBD1. CDR3 length equals 14 residues. Germline values: CDR1 MNHEY, CDR2 SMNVEV (reference sequence). The ends lost 3 bases at V and 2 bases at J; junction bases unmatched: 4. The CDR3 spells CASSFWQGAYEQYF. In DNA, the CDR3 is TGTGCCAGCAGTTTTTGGCAGGGGGCCTACGAGCAGTACTTC.

This chain links TRBV7-8 with TRBJ2-2; no clear D gene. This CDR3 contains 16 residues. V lost 1 base and J lost 3, with 12 bases in between. Germline V gives CDR1 SGHVS, CDR2 FQNEAQ. The CDR3 region is CASSLVAGLDTGELFF. In nucleotides, the CDR3 is TGTGCCAGCAGCTTAGTTGCCGGGTTGGACACCGGGGAGCTGTTTTTT.

The chain links TRBV13 to TRBJ2-7; TRBD1 matches 10 bases. J lost 6 bases, V lost 4 bases, and 9 bases had no gene match. There are 15 residues in the CDR3. CDR1 is PRHDT, CDR2 FYEKMQ, per germline (reference sequence). The CDR3 DNA reads TGTGCCAGCAGCTCGTCGGGACAGGGGTCGGTCGAGCAGTACTTC. Translating gives CASSSSGQGSVEQYF.

CDR3 residues: CSAIDRGNNEKLFF. In nucleotides, the CDR3 is TGCAGCGCTATAGACAGGGGGAATAATGAAAAACTGTTTTTT. The V and J genes are TRBV29-1 and TRBJ1-4; 9 positions match TRBD1. The CDR3 is 14 residues long. The V and J ends lost 7 bases and 4 bases, in that order; junction bases with no gene match: 7. The germline V gene has CDR1 SQVTM and CDR2 ANQGSEA.

The rearrangement joins TRBV4-1 to TRBJ2-7, with D tentatively TRBD1 or TRBD2 (5 bases each). The V gene's germline CDR1 is MGHRA and CDR2 YSYEKL. V was cut by 0 bases and J by 3 bases, with 9 bases left in between. The CDR3 extends over 14 amino acids. CDR3 in amino acids: CASSQDEGRYEQYF. The CDR3 DNA is TGCGCCAGCAGCCAAGATGAGGGGCGCTACGAGCAGTACTTC.

This rearrangement joins TRBV5-1 to TRBJ2-2, with 15 bases that match TRBD2. Trimming cost V 4 bases and J 4 bases; bases outside gene matches: 8. Germline V gene lookup returns CDR1 SGHRS and CDR2 YFSETQ. CDR3 length equals 18 residues. CDR3 sequence: CASSAGLAGGQGTGELFF. As DNA, the CDR3 is TGCGCCAGCAGCGCGGGACTAGCGGGGGGCCAGGGCACCGGGGAGCTGTTTTTT.